The TCR beta chain under discussion was sequenced for a study of tumor-infiltrating lymphocytes in localized non-small cell lung cancer. Clones were sequenced by immunoSEQ multiplex PCR, and TCRdb holds only the in-frame ones, with some missing. The sample holds about 15,000 clones, roughly 80% seen once. Sample share makes this clone medium-sized (0.01 to 0.1%). The CDR3 runs to 16 residues. Germline CDR1 SQVTM, CDR2 ANQGSEA. J was trimmed by 0 bases and V by 0 bases; bases with no gene match: 5. The chain joins TRBV29-1 to TRBJ2-1; 7 nucleotides match TRBD2. Sequenced material: lung tumor tissue. This sequence was found in a human donor with non-small cell lung cancer. The CDR3 reads CSVEDPAGSSYNEQFF. The CDR3 nucleotides read TGCAGCGTTGAAGATCCAGCGGGGAGCTCCTACAATGAGCAGTTCTTC.